Listed here is a single TCR beta chain. What it recognizes is unknown. The data were obtained in a study of OX40 agonist ivuxolimab in advanced cancers. On the study more broadly: Of mixed ages from about 20 to 80 and averaging roughly 64 years, the group was just under 85% male. Three patients responded partially, comprising one with hepatocellular carcinoma and two with cutaneous melanoma. Checkpoint inhibitors had been given previously to approximately 40% of patients. Overall study results and limits: CD8+ T cells averaged more expanded clones than CD4+.

CDR3 length: 12 residues. Germline-derived CDR1 and CDR2 are MNHNY and SVGAGI (reference sequence). V lost 7 bases, J lost 5 bases, and 3 bases stayed unmatched. Measured with immunoSEQ multiplex PCR; TCRdb has only the in-frame clones, and not every one. The table lists tens of thousands of clones, about 90% of them singletons. This sequence joins TRBV6-6 and TRBJ2-7; 9 nucleotides align to TRBD1. The sequencing here drew on CD4+ or CD8+ T cells sorted from blood, taken in a trial of the OX40 agonist ivuxolimab. The sequence derives from an adult with an advanced solid tumor such as melanoma, head and neck, liver or kidney cancer. The CDR3 sequence: CASMTGGNEQYF. DNA of the CDR3: TGTGCCAGCATGACAGGGGGGAACGAGCAGTACTTC.